This is a list of T cell receptor beta chains from one sample in a study of blood T cell repertoires in COVID-19. The assay was immunoSEQ multiplex PCR, and TCRdb's table has in-frame clones only and misses some. Among 150,000 to 200,000 clones, around 80% were seen once, and the ten largest hold 22%. The specimen sequenced was peripheral blood. The receptors shown here come from an elderly woman with acute or convalescent COVID-19. Each CDR3 is given with its conserved first and last residue. D genes are given only for firm matches. Only some rows state a clone size, as once, few, many or a class for expanded clones.

CDR3nt	CDR3aa	d_gene	abundance	v_gene	j_gene
TGTGCCAGCAGTTACGGGGCAGGGGATGGCTACACCTTC	CASSYGAGDGYTF	-	-	TRBV6-5	TRBJ1-2
TGTGCTAGTGCCTCCGACACGTCATACACCGGGGAGCTGTTTTTT	CASASDTSYTGELFF	-	-	TRBV12-5	TRBJ2-2
TGTGCCAGCAGCCCAGGGGGGACGGCCTTCTACGAGCAGTACTTC	CASSPGGTAFYEQYF	-	once	TRBV7-6	TRBJ2-7
TGTGCCACCAGTGACCCTCGGCGGGAGGTGACCGGGGAGCTGTTTTTT	CATSDPRREVTGELFF	TRBD2	-	TRBV24-1	TRBJ2-2
TGTGCCAGCAGTCAATGGGGGGGGCAGCCCCAGCATTTT	CASSQWGGQPQHF	-	few	TRBV6-5	TRBJ1-5
TGTGCCATCGCCCTAGCCCCGAACACTGAAGCTTTCTTT	CAIALAPNTEAFF	-	-	TRBV10-3	TRBJ1-1
TGTGCCAGCAGGTCAACGGGGAAGGGCACAGATACGCAGTATTTT	CASRSTGKGTDTQYF	-	-	TRBV5-4	TRBJ2-3
TGTGCCATCAGCCAGGGACAGGGGGAAAGAAACACCATATATTTT	CAISQGQGERNTIYF	TRBD1	-	TRBV10-3	TRBJ1-3
TGTGCCAGCTCACCCCAAGCAAGCTCTGGAAACACCATATATTTT	CASSPQASSGNTIYF	-	-	TRBV18	TRBJ1-3
TGTGCCTGGACCTTGACAGGAGACTTCACAGATACGCAGTATTTT	CAWTLTGDFTDTQYF	-	once	TRBV30	TRBJ2-3
TGCGCCAGCAGCCGCCCGGTAGATCATGAGCAGTTCTTC	CASSRPVDHEQFF	-	-	TRBV5-1	TRBJ2-1
TGCAGCGTTCTTTTCGGTTCGACAGGGCTGGGCTCGGACCAGTACTTC	CSVLFGSTGLGSDQYF	TRBD1	-	TRBV29-1	TRBJ2-5
TGTGCCAGCAGCCAGTACACCTCCTACAATGAGCAGTTCTTC	CASSQYTSYNEQFF	-	once	TRBV14	TRBJ2-1
TGCAGCGTTGTTGGATGGACAGCCACCTACGAGCAGTACTTC	CSVVGWTATYEQYF	-	-	TRBV29-1	TRBJ2-7
TGTGCCAGCAGCTTAAGAGCCGGAAACACCATATATTTT	CASSLRAGNTIYF	-	-	TRBV11-3	TRBJ1-3
TGCAGCGCAACCGCCGGGACAGGGGGGACTGAAGCTTTCTTT	CSATAGTGGTEAFF	TRBD1	-	TRBV29-1	TRBJ1-1
TGTGCCAGCAGCCTATGGGACAGAAGCTATGGCTACACCTTC	CASSLWDRSYGYTF	TRBD1	-	TRBV3-1/TRBV3-2	TRBJ1-2
TGCGCCAGCAGCCCCGACGGACTCTTTCCAGATACGCAGTATTTT	CASSPDGLFPDTQYF	-	few	TRBV5-1	TRBJ2-3
TGTGCCAGCAGCCTCCTAATAGCGGGAGGGGGAGAGACCCAGTACTTC	CASSLLIAGGGETQYF	TRBD2	-	TRBV3-1/TRBV3-2	TRBJ2-5
TGTGCCAGCGGAGAGATAGCGGGCTTGTTGACCCAGTACTTC	CASGEIAGLLTQYF	TRBD2	-	TRBV6-5	TRBJ2-5
TGTGCCAGCAGTAAGACAGGGGACGGGAACACTGAAGCTTTCTTT	CASSKTGDGNTEAFF	TRBD1	-	TRBV6-5	TRBJ1-1
TGTGCCAGCAGCTTAGGAACTGCAGATACGCAGTATTTT	CASSLGTADTQYF	-	few	TRBV11-3	TRBJ2-3
TGCAGCGGACAGGGGGCAGGGTCGGAAGCTTTCTTT	CSGQGAGSEAFF	TRBD1	few	TRBV29-1	TRBJ1-1
TGTGCCAGCAGCTTCTCTAGCGTCAGCTCCTACAATGAGCAGTTCTTC	CASSFSSVSSYNEQFF	-	-	TRBV7-2	TRBJ2-1
TGTGCCAGCAGCAAGGAAGGGGGCTGGTCTCAGCCCCAGCATTTT	CASSKEGGWSQPQHF	-	-	TRBV21-1	TRBJ1-5
TGTGCCAGCAGCCTAATTTTAGGACAGGGCGGAAGATCCAACACTGAAGCTTTCTTT	CASSLILGQGGRSNTEAFF	TRBD1	-	TRBV7-8	TRBJ1-1
TGTGCCAGCAGTTTGACAGGGGTCGCTGAAGCTTTCTTT	CASSLTGVAEAFF	TRBD1	few	TRBV12-3/TRBV12-4	TRBJ1-1
TGCGCCAGCGGGGTGACAGGGAATGAAAAACTGTTTTTT	CASGVTGNEKLFF	TRBD1	-	TRBV5-1	TRBJ1-4
TGTGCCAGCAGCAGGGGACTTAACACAGATACGCAGTATTTT	CASSRGLNTDTQYF	-	-	TRBV5-4	TRBJ2-3
TGTGCCAGCTACAGGGACTATGGCTACACCTTC	CASYRDYGYTF	-	-	TRBV2	TRBJ1-2
TGTGCCAGCAGCTCGGACAGGTACTATGGCTACACCTTC	CASSSDRYYGYTF	TRBD1	few	TRBV7-2	TRBJ1-2
TGTGCCAGCAGTTACTCGTTAGTGAACACTGAAGCTTTCTTT	CASSYSLVNTEAFF	-	-	TRBV6-5	TRBJ1-1
TGCGCCAGCAGCCAAGCGGGACTCAGCTACAATGAGCAGTTCTTC	CASSQAGLSYNEQFF	-	-	TRBV4-1	TRBJ2-1
TGTGCCAGTAGTATAAATAAGCGGGAGGGCCGGTACTACGAGCAGTACTTC	CASSINKREGRYYEQYF	TRBD2	-	TRBV19	TRBJ2-7
TGTGCCAGCAGGAAGGGGGACAGGGGTCCAAATACGCAGTATTTT	CASRKGDRGPNTQYF	TRBD1	once	TRBV6-5	TRBJ2-3
TGCGCCAGCAGCGAAGGGACAGGGGGGAACACTGAAGCTTTCTTT	CASSEGTGGNTEAFF	TRBD1	-	TRBV5-1	TRBJ1-1
TGTGCCAGCAGCCAAGAGACGGGCAGGGGGACGGTCGAGCAGTACTTC	CASSQETGRGTVEQYF	TRBD1	once	TRBV4-2	TRBJ2-7
TGTGCCGCACAGGGTACTAGCAATCAGCCCCAGCATTTT	CAAQGTSNQPQHF	-	-	TRBV10-3	TRBJ1-5
TGTGCCAGCAGTTATAGCGGGAGGGGCTACGAGCAGTACTTC	CASSYSGRGYEQYF	TRBD2	once	TRBV6-2/TRBV6-3	TRBJ2-7
TGTGCCAGCACCCCACTAGCGGGAGCCTGGCAGACCCAGTACTTC	CASTPLAGAWQTQYF	TRBD2	-	TRBV28	TRBJ2-5
TGTGCCAGCAGCTCCCGAACAGAGAGCTCCTACAATGAGCAGTTCTTC	CASSSRTESSYNEQFF	-	-	TRBV13	TRBJ2-1
TGTGCCACCAGCAGGGGGGCGGCGAACTATGGCTACACCTTC	CATSRGAANYGYTF	-	-	TRBV15	TRBJ1-2
TGTGCCAGCAGTCGGGGGAGGACTAGCGGCCGCACAGATACGCAGTATTTT	CASSRGRTSGRTDTQYF	TRBD2	-	TRBV6-6	TRBJ2-3
TGTGCCAGTAGTATAATACGGGACTGGCAGAACACCGGGGAGCTGTTTTTT	CASSIIRDWQNTGELFF	-	-	TRBV19	TRBJ2-2
TGCGCCAGCAGCTTACTAGCGGGAGCCGACACCGGGGAGCTGTTTTTT	CASSLLAGADTGELFF	TRBD2	-	TRBV5-1	TRBJ2-2
TGTGCCATCAGTGAGATCTTGACAGGGATGCCCTCTGAAGCTTTCTTT	CAISEILTGMPSEAFF	TRBD1	-	TRBV10-3	TRBJ1-1
TGTGCCAGCAGTTACGTGGAGACAGGGCTTGGCGGGGAGCTGTTTTTT	CASSYVETGLGGELFF	TRBD1	-	TRBV6-5	TRBJ2-2
TGTGCCAGCTCCCGGGGCGCAGGAGGGGGCTACACCTTC	CASSRGAGGGYTF	-	-	TRBV18	TRBJ1-2
TGTGCCAGCAGCTTGGACAGGGGGGGGCCCCAGCATTTT	CASSLDRGGPQHF	TRBD1	-	TRBV7-9	TRBJ1-5
TGTGCCAGTAGCCTGACAGGGGTCACTGAAGCTTTCTTT	CASSLTGVTEAFF	TRBD1	-	TRBV19	TRBJ1-1
TGTGCCAGCAGCTTAAGGGCAGGGGAGTCCTACGAGCAGTACTTC	CASSLRAGESYEQYF	-	-	TRBV7-9	TRBJ2-7
TGTGCCAGCAGCGAGTCCGGGACAGCGACAGATACGCAGTATTTT	CASSESGTATDTQYF	TRBD1	-	TRBV11-3	TRBJ2-3
TGTGCCACCAGGGACAGGGTAACAGATACGCAGTATTTT	CATRDRVTDTQYF	TRBD1	-	TRBV24-1	TRBJ2-3
TGTGCCAGCACGGTGAGACAGGGCGTGAATGAGCAGTTCTTC	CASTVRQGVNEQFF	TRBD1	-	TRBV6-6	TRBJ2-1
TGTGCCAGCAGCATACCCGGGACAGAGATGGATGAAAAACTGTTTTTT	CASSIPGTEMDEKLFF	TRBD1	-	TRBV27	TRBJ1-4
TGTGCCAGCAGTCACGGAGGTGGGTGGAACACTGAAGCTTTCTTT	CASSHGGGWNTEAFF	-	-	TRBV6-1	TRBJ1-1
TGTGCCAGTAGTATCGTAGGGGACACCGGGGAGCTGTTTTTT	CASSIVGDTGELFF	-	-	TRBV19	TRBJ2-2
TGTGCCAGCAGCTCCGCGCTGTACAATGAGCAGTTCTTC	CASSSALYNEQFF	-	-	TRBV7-9	TRBJ2-1
TGTGCCAGCTCACCGGGGAGCGTGAACACCGGGGAGCTGTTTTTT	CASSPGSVNTGELFF	-	-	TRBV18	TRBJ2-2